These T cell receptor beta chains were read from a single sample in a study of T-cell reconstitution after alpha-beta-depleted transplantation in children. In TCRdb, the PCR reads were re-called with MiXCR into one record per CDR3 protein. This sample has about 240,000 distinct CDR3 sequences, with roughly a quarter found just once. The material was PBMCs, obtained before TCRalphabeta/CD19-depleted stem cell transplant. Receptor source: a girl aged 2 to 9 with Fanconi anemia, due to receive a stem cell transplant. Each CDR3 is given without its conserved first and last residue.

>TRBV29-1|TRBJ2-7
SVEGETLGYEQY
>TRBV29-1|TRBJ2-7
SVIVRPDYEQY
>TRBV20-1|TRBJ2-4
SARGRGGNIQY
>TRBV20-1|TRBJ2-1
SASPQGAYNEQF
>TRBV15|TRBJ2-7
ATSRDRAGEQY
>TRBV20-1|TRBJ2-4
SARRVAKNIQY
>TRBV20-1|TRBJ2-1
SARKQGGEQF
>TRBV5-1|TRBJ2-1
ASSLVVIDTNNEQF
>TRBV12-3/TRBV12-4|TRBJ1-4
ASGGIGEKLF
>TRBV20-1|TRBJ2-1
SASGGVPYNEQF
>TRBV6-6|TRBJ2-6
AARAGANVLT
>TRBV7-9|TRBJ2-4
ASSLAPSK
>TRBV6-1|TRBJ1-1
ALTRGPTEAF
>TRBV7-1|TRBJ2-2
ASRRTSGKNTGELF
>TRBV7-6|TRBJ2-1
ASSFTSNEQF
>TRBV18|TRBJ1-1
ASSLGQGQGMNTEAF
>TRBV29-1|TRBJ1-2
SVEDRGNNYGYT
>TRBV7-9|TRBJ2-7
ASNTGANYEQY
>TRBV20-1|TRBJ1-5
SAQPLDNQPQH
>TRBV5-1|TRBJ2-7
ASSFRTGVYEQY
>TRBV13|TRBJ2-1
ASSLGLAIDEQF
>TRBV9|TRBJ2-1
ASSVVGGGSNEQF
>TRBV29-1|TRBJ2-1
SVKGRLSYNEQF
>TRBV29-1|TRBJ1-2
SVEEALWLTGHGYT
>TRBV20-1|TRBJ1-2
SAGSGGNSDYGYT
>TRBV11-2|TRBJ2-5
ASSNRAQETQY
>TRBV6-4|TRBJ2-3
ASSGTDSGTQY
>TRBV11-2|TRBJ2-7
ASSLGTSGRAGQREQY
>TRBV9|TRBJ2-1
ASSVGVAGGLSSSYNEQF
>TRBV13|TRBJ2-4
ASSLIARTSGINIQY
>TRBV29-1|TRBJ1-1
SATRGRAEAF
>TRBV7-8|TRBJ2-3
ASSLDPRAQY
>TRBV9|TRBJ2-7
ASSVEERAYEQY
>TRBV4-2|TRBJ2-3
ASSQEPWGARGSDTQY
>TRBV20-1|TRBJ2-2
SAATSGRKNTGELF
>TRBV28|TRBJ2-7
ASSPSGRGQYEQY
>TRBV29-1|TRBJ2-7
SVELDGFSYEQY
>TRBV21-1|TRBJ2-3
ASLQGTSTDTQY
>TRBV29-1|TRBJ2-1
SVEVQRHHLDYNEQF
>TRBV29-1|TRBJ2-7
STQDGYYEQY
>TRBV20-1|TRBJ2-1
SGGARNEQF